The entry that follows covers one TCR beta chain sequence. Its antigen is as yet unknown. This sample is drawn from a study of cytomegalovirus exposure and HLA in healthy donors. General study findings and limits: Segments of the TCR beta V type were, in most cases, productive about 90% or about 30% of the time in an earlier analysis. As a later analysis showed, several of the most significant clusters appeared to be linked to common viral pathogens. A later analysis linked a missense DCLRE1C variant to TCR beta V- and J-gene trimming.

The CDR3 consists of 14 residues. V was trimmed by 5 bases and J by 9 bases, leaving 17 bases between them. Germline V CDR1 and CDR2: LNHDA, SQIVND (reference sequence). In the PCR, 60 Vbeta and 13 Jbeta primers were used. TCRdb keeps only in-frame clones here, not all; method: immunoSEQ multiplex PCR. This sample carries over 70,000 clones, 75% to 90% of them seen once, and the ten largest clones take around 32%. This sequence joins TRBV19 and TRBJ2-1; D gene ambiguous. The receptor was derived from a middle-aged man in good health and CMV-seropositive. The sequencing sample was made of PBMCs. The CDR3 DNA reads TGTGCCAGTAGTCCCTCTACGGCTGCAGGTGAGCAGTTCTTC. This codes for CASSPSTAAGEQFF.